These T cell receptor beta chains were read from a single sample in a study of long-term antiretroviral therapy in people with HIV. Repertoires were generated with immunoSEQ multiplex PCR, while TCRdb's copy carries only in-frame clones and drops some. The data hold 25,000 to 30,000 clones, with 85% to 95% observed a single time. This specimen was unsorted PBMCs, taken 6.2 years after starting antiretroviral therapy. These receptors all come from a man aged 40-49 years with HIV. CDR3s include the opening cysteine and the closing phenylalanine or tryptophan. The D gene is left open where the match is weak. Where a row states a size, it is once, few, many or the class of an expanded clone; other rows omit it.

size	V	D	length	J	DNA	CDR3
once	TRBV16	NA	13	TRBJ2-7	TGTGCCAGCAGCCAAGGGGGTTGGGGCGAGCAGTACTTC	CASSQGGWGEQYF
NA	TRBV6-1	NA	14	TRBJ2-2	TGTGCCAGCAAGGGCAGGGGAGACACCGGGGAGCTGTTTTTT	CASKGRGDTGELFF
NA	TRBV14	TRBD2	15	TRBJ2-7	TGTGCCAGCAGCCAATCACTAGCGGGGGCCTACGAGCAGTACTTC	CASSQSLAGAYEQYF
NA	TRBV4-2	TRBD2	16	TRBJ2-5	TGTGCCAGCAGCCAAGATTGGCGGGGGGCGGGGGAGACCCAGTACTTC	CASSQDWRGAGETQYF
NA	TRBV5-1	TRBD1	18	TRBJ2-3	TGCGCCAGCAGCGGAGGAGGACAGGGGGCTTTCGACACAGATACGCAGTATTTT	CASSGGGQGAFDTDTQYF
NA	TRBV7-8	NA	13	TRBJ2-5	TGTGCCAGCAGCTTCCAGGGGCGGGAGACCCAGTACTTC	CASSFQGRETQYF
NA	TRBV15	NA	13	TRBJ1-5	TGTGCCACCAGCAGGTATGGCAATCAGCCCCAGCATTTT	CATSRYGNQPQHF
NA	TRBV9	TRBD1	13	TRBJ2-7	TGTGCCACCGGGACAGCTGGATCCTACGAGCAGTACTTC	CATGTAGSYEQYF
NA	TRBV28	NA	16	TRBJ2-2	TGTGCCAGCAGTTTGGGGGCTAGCGGCGGAACCGGGGAGCTGTTTTTT	CASSLGASGGTGELFF
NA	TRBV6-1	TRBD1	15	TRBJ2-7	TGTGCCAGCAGCGATCCCTGGACAGGGGAGTACGAGCAGTACTTC	CASSDPWTGEYEQYF
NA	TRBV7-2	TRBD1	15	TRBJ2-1	TGTGCCAGCAGTCCCACCCGGGACAGACTCAATGAGCAGTTCTTC	CASSPTRDRLNEQFF
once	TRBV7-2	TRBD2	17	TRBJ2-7	TGTGCCAGCAGCTTGTACCGGGGGCAGCGGGGGCCCAACGAGCAGTACTTC	CASSLYRGQRGPNEQYF
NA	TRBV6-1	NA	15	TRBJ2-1	TGTGCCAGCAGTGAATCAAGCGGTGCCTACAATGAGCAGTTCTTC	CASSESSGAYNEQFF
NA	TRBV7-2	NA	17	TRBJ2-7	TGTGCCAGCAGCTTTCCTCGACCGGGAGCTCTCTCCTACGAGCAGTACTTC	CASSFPRPGALSYEQYF
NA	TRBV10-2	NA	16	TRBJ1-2	TGCGCCACGGGGGAGTTGACGGGCGCGTCGAACTATGGCTACACCTTC	CATGELTGASNYGYTF
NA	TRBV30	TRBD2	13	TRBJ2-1	TGTGCCTGGAGAGGCGGGAGGGGAGATGAGCAGTTCTTC	CAWRGGRGDEQFF
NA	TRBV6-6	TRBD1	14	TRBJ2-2	TGTGCCAGCAAAACAGGGGGCATTTCCGGGGAGCTGTTTTTT	CASKTGGISGELFF
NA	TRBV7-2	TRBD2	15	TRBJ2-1	TGTGCCAGCTCACAGCGACTAGCGGGAGACAATGAGCAGTTCTTC	CASSQRLAGDNEQFF
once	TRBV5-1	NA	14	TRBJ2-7	TGCGCCAGCAGCTTGGTAGGGTCCTCCTACGAGCAGTACTTC	CASSLVGSSYEQYF
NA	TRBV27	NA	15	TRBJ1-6	TGTGCCAGCAGTACCGAGGGTTTCTATAATTCACCCCTCCACTTT	CASSTEGFYNSPLHF
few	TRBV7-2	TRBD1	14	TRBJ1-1	TGTGCCAGCAGCTGGACAGGGGCTGACACTGAAGCTTTCTTT	CASSWTGADTEAFF
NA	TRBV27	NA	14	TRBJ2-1	TGTGCCAGCAGTGCAAAGGGGTCCTACAATGAGCAGTTCTTC	CASSAKGSYNEQFF
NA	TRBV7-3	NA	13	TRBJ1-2	TGTGCCAGCAGCTTATATGTGGGCGCCGGCTACACCTTC	CASSLYVGAGYTF
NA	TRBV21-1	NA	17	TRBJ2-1	TGTGCCAGCAGCACGGGCGGGAGCGCTGCCAGTTACAATGAGCAGTTCTTC	CASSTGGSAASYNEQFF
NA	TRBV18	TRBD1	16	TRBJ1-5	TGTGCCAGCTCACCAGGGATACAGGGGCAAGGCCAGCCCCAGCATTTT	CASSPGIQGQGQPQHF
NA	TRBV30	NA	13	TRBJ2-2	TGTGCCTGGAGTGTGTGGAACACCGGGGAGCTGTTTTTT	CAWSVWNTGELFF
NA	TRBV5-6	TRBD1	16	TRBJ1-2	TGTGCCAGCAGCAGGAACCCGGGACAGCCCAACTATGGCTACACCTTC	CASSRNPGQPNYGYTF
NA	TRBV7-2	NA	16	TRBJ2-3	TGTGCCAGCAGCTTGACAGGGACTAGGAACACAGATACGCAGTATTTT	CASSLTGTRNTDTQYF
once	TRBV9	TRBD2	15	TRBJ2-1	TGTGCCAGCAGCTCCACTAGCGGGGGACACAATGAGCAGTTCTTC	CASSSTSGGHNEQFF
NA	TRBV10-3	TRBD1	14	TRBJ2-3	TGTGCCATCAGCGACAGGGGCCCCTCGGATACGCAGTATTTT	CAISDRGPSDTQYF
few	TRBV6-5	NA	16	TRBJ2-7	TGTGCCAGCAGTTACTCGACCGGCCCGCAACCCTACGAGCAGTACTTC	CASSYSTGPQPYEQYF
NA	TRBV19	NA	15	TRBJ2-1	TGTGCCAGTAGTGCCTCCGGGGGAACCTACAATGAGCAGTTCTTC	CASSASGGTYNEQFF
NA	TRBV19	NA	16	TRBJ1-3	TGTGCCAGTAGTATCAGTACAAATCCACCTGGAAACACCATATATTTT	CASSISTNPPGNTIYF
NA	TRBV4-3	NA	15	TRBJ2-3	TGCGCCAGCAGCCAAGATCTGGAGCCGACAGATACGCAGTATTTT	CASSQDLEPTDTQYF
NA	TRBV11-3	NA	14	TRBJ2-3	TGTGCCAGCAGCTTAGGACTGCCGGGGGATACGCAGTATTTT	CASSLGLPGDTQYF
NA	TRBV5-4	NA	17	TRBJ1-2	TGTGCCAGCGGGGAACTACCGCTGGTCCTAGCTAACTATGGCTACACCTTC	CASGELPLVLANYGYTF
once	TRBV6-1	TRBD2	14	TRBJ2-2	TGTGCCAGCAGTGGGGCGGGGGGCACCGGGGAGCTGTTTTTT	CASSGAGGTGELFF
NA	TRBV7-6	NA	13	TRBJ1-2	TGTGCCAGCAGCCCCGGCCAGCCCCATGGCTACACCTTC	CASSPGQPHGYTF
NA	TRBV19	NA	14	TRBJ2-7	TGTGCCAGTAGTATATGGCCAGGACCCTACGAGCAGTACTTC	CASSIWPGPYEQYF
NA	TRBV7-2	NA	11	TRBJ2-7	TGTGCCAGCAGCTCCCTCTACGAGCAGTACTTC	CASSSLYEQYF
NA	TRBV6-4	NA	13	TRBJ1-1	TGTGCCAGCAGTCCAGGGTGGAACACTGAAGCTTTCTTT	CASSPGWNTEAFF
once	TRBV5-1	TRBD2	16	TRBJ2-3	TGCGCCAGCAGCTCTACTAGCGGGGGGGGCCCAGATACGCAGTATTTT	CASSSTSGGGPDTQYF
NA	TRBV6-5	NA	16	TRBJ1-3	TGTGCCAGCAGTTTCGGACCGATCGGGTCTGGAAACACCATATATTTT	CASSFGPIGSGNTIYF
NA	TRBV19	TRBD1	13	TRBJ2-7	TGTGCCAACGGGACAGACAGAACCTACGAGCAGTACTTC	CANGTDRTYEQYF
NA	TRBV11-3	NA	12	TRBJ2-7	TGTGCCTCCCGGGGACGGATAGGCGAGCAGTACTTC	CASRGRIGEQYF
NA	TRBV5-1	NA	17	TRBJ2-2	TGCGCCAGCAGCATCCGGTCTAGTTTTACTGGGACCGGGGAGCTGTTTTTT	CASSIRSSFTGTGELFF
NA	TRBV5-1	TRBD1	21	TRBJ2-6	TGCGCCAGCAGCTTCAAGGAATCCGGGACAGGGGGGGACTCTGGGGCCAACGTCCTGACTTTC	CASSFKESGTGGDSGANVLTF
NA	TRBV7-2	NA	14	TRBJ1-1	TGTGCCAGCAGCTTTCCGGGAGGAAACACTGAAGCTTTCTTT	CASSFPGGNTEAFF
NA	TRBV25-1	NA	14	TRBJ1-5	TGTGCCAGCAGTCTAACAGGGAGCAATCAGCCCCAGCATTTT	CASSLTGSNQPQHF
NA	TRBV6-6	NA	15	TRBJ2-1	TGTGCCAGCAGTTACCCGAACGGCGGGACGTACCAGCAGTTCTTC	CASSYPNGGTYQQFF
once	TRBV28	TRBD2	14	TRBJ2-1	TGTGCCAGCATCCCGGGAGGGGCCCAGGATGAGCAGTTCTTC	CASIPGGAQDEQFF